This record concerns one TCR beta chain sequence. What was sequenced were expressed TCRB transcripts, since all of the isolated RNA had been reverse transcribed. Sequenced by immunoSEQ multiplex PCR; TCRdb stores in-frame clones only, minus some. The table shows over 100,000 clones, with about 40% occurring only once. Germline V CDR1 and CDR2: SGHAT, FQDESV (reference sequence). The CDR3 covers 16 residues. V dropped 4 bases and J dropped 0; count of bases not matched to a gene: 5. The sample belongs to a study of beta chain features in type 1 diabetes. The chain couples TRBV11-1 to TRBJ2-3; 9 bases are a match to TRBD2. The source material was stem cell memory CD4+ T cells from blood. This receptor was identified in a woman aged 18-30 years in good health. The CDR3 sequence is CASSYRLAASTDTQYF. The CDR3 nucleotides read TGTGCCAGCAGCTATCGACTAGCGGCTAGCACAGATACGCAGTATTTT.